This T cell receptor (beta chain) stems from a study of blood T cell repertoires in COVID-19. The wider study: COVID-19 samples, acute and convalescent, were from the United States, Italy and Spain. Sources were T cells, B-cell-depleted T cells, or PBMCs; the material itself was cDNA or gDNA.

The sample holds one count of this clone. Source study methods: Nucleated cell number was recorded as an estimate derived from reference gene primer amplification. The table came from immunoSEQ multiplex PCR; TCRdb's copy has only in-frame clones and leaves some out. V and J calls plus clone size are reproduced from that table; the DNA served to infer D and trimming. The table includes tens of thousands of clones, 89% detected once. The TCR sequence derives from a woman aged 70-85 years with active COVID-19. The specimen was peripheral blood.

The CDR3, as DNA: TGTGCCAGCAGCTTGTTGACAGGGTTGAACACTGAAGCTTTCTTT. Translated: CASSLLTGLNTEAFF. This chain joins TRBV11-2 and TRBJ1-1; 7 nucleotides line up with TRBD1. The junction had 4 bases not matched to a gene; V was cut back by 3 bases and J by 0 bases. Germline CDR1 is SGHAT and CDR2 is FQNNGV. The CDR3 is 15 amino acids.